These 2 T cell receptor beta chains were all obtained from the same sample, sequenced in a study of multiple sclerosis patients with progressive multifocal leukoencephalopathy. Described time point: time of PML onset. Here immunoSEQ multiplex PCR was the method, and the copy in TCRdb shows in-frame clones only, minus some. This table holds more than 30,000 clones, about 87% found once. Sequences were derived from PBMCs, sampled from a patient treated with natalizumab. These receptor sequences come from a woman aged 40 to 50 with progressive multifocal leukoencephalopathy.

The V call is TRBV2, the J call TRBJ2-3; possible D gene TRBD2, 5 bases. This CDR3 contains 17 residues. Germline CDR1 SNHLY, CDR2 FYNNEI. V lost 5 bases and J 2 bases, leaving 20 bases between the germline ends. The CDR3 nucleotides read TGTGCCAGCAGTACTGACCTGAGCGGAGCTTACACAGATACGCAGTATTTT. This translates into CASSTDLSGAYTDTQYF.

The chain is built from TRBV6-5 and TRBJ1-1; D gene unclear. V was trimmed by 4 bases and J by 6 bases, leaving 15 bases between them. This CDR3 is 14 amino acids long. Germline V gives CDR1 MNHEY, CDR2 SVGAGI. The CDR3: CASSSSGEVSEAFF. Here the CDR3 DNA reads TGTGCCAGCAGTTCTTCTGGGGAAGTCTCTGAAGCTTTCTTT.